This passage covers 21 T cell receptor beta chains from one sample sequenced in a study of T cells in Graves' hyperthyroidism and ophthalmopathy. TCR beta CDR3 region amplification was performed from RNA transcripts. In the first-round RT-PCR of the TCR CDR3, the HTBI primer set was used. TCRdb recomputed calls from the multiplex PCR reads with MiXCR, one row per CDR3 protein. The profile covers approximately 560,000 distinct CDR3 sequences, with around 46% appearing a single time and roughly 8.2% taken by the ten largest. Material for sequencing was peripheral blood or thyroid tissue (not recorded which). All receptors come from a woman in her late teens or twenties with Graves' hyperthyroidism.

This chain joins TRBV7-2 and TRBJ2-7; TRBD2 aligns across 7 bases. With V trimmed by 2 bases and J by 3 bases, 4 bases remained unmatched. CDR3 length: 14 residues. Germline loops: CDR1 SGHTA, CDR2 FQGNSA. CDR3 sequence (DNA): TGTGCCAGCAGCTTAAGTCTAGCGGTCTACGAGCAGTACTTC. Amino acid sequence: CASSLSLAVYEQYF.

This clonotype was found many times. V usage is TRBV7-2 and J usage is TRBJ2-5; TRBD1 matches at 7 bases. The CDR3 consists of 15 residues. Germline CDR1 is SGHTA and CDR2 is FQGNSA. V was clipped by 2 bases and J by 2 bases; unmatched bases: 5. The CDR3 spells CASSLTGTVQETQYF. The CDR3 DNA reads as TGTGCCAGCAGCTTAACTGGGACAGTTCAAGAGACCCAGTACTTC.

To note about this clonotype: A junction end diverges from the germline sequence, so it may reflect a read error. The gene calls are TRBV13 and TRBJ2-7, with D unclear. This CDR3 comprises 14 residues. The germline gives CDR1 PRHDT, CDR2 FYEKMQ (reference sequence). The CDR3 is CASSQGSSVYEQYF. Written as DNA, the CDR3 is TGCGCCAGCAGCCAAGGGTCCAGTGTCTACGAGCAGTACTTC. The full variable domain, with the rest looked up from reference TRBV13 and TRBJ2-7, is AAGVIQSPRHLIKEKRETATLKCYPIPRHDTVYWYQQGPGQDPQFLISFYEKMQSDKGSIPDRFSAQQFSDYHSELNMSSLELGDSALYFCASSQGSSVYEQYFGPGTRLTVT.

This clonotype was detected once. The chain joins TRBV15 to TRBJ2-3, with unresolved D. V gave up 5 bases and J gave up 1 base, with 10 bases separating them. The CDR3 length is 14 residues. CDR1 LNHNV and CDR2 YYDKDF come from the germline V gene (reference sequence). The CDR3 sequence is CATSLLTGTDTQYF. DNA of the CDR3: TGTGCCACCAGCCTCTTAACGGGCACAGATACGCAGTATTTT.

This clonotype was detected many times. The rearrangement joins TRBV29-1 to TRBJ1-1, with D unresolved. The germline CDR1 and CDR2 sequences are SQVTM and ANQGSEA. The CDR3 covers 11 residues. V dropped 0 bases and J dropped 6 bases, with 5 bases sitting between them. The CDR3 here is CSVEDYPEAFF. In nucleotides, the CDR3 is TGCAGCGTTGAAGATTACCCTGAAGCTTTCTTT.

This clonotype was seen a handful of times. The chain has TRBV25-1 and TRBJ1-6; possible D gene TRBD1, 5 bases. This CDR3 is 15 amino acids long. CDR1 is MGHDK, CDR2 SYGVNS, per germline. The germline V and J ends were trimmed by 5 bases and 4 bases, with 12 bases remaining between them. CDR3 bases: TGTGCCAGCAGTTCGAGGGGAATTTATAATTCACCCCTCCACTTT. This translates into CASSSRGIYNSPLHF.

Remarks on this clonotype: A much larger clone differs by one base, so this may be a read error. The chain employs TRBV7-3 and TRBJ1-1; TRBD1 aligns across 8 bases. Germline V gene data show CDR1 as SGHTA and CDR2 as FQGTGA. The CDR3 has 15 residues. In nucleotides, the CDR3 is TGTGCCAGCAGCTTGGGGACAGGAATGAACGCTGAAGCTTTCTTT. This codes for CASSLGTGMNAEAFF.

This chain connects TRBV10-3 to TRBJ1-2; D not certain. This CDR3 has 14 amino acids. V was trimmed by 3 bases and J by 6 bases, leaving 14 bases between them. Germline CDR1 ENHRY, CDR2 SYGVKD. The CDR3 is CAISDPVGIDGYTF. In DNA form, the CDR3 reads TGTGCCATCAGTGACCCCGTTGGGATAGATGGCTACACCTTC.

This chain connects TRBV9 to TRBJ2-7; no firm D call. The CDR3 runs 11 residues. Looked up from germline, CDR1 is SGDLS and CDR2 is YYNGEE. Trimming removed 10 bases from V and 5 bases from J, with 13 bases in between. CDR3 sequence: CAWSVGHEQYF. CDR3 in DNA: TGTGCCTGGAGTGTAGGGCACGAGCAGTACTTC.

This clonotype occurred many times. V usage is TRBV19 and J usage is TRBJ1-6; 10 bases align to TRBD1. Trimming cost V 6 bases and J 5 bases; bases outside gene matches: 1. Germline V gene sequence: CDR1 LNHDA, CDR2 SQIVND (reference sequence). This CDR3 is 14 amino acids long. CDR3 in DNA: TGTGCCAGTAGCGGGACAGGGGATAATTCACCCCTCCACTTT. Translated, it gives CASSGTGDNSPLHF. Full variable domain (outside the CDR3, taken from reference TRBV19 and TRBJ1-6): DGGITQSPKYLFRKEGQNVTLSCEQNLNHDAMYWYRQDPGQGLRLIYYSQIVNDFQKGDIAEGYSVSREKKESFPLTVTSAQKNPTAFYLCASSGTGDNSPLHFGNGTRLTVT.

The J gene is TRBJ1-5, the V gene TRBV24-1; no clear D. This CDR3 region has 17 residues. V was pared by 3 bases and J by 0 bases, with 14 bases between. The germline V gene encodes CDR1 KGHDR and CDR2 SFDVKD. CDR3 residues: CATSDPAGDFSNQPQHF. In DNA form, the CDR3 reads TGTGCCACCAGTGATCCAGCGGGAGACTTTAGCAATCAGCCCCAGCATTTT.

Turning to this clonotype: Lacking the conserved final phenylalanine or tryptophan, this CDR3 likely reflects a read error. The limits of the CDR3 on the DNA are not certain, so only TCRdb's listed CDR3 is given. The rearrangement links TRBV11-2 to TRBJ2-2; no DNA check was done on the table's D call, TRBD1. Germline V gene data show CDR1 as SGHAT and CDR2 as FQNNGV. Termini included, the CDR3 measures 8 amino acids. CDR3 amino acids: CASSRGLS.

The CDR3 is CASTKSPFGYGYTF. Here the CDR3 DNA reads TGTGCCAGCACCAAAAGCCCCTTCGGCTATGGCTACACCTTC. V and J are TRBV9 and TRBJ1-2; no clear D gene. Germline CDR1 SGDLS, CDR2 YYNGEE. This CDR3 contains 14 residues. V was shortened by 6 bases and J by 4 bases, with 16 bases between the two germline ends.

V and J are TRBV19 and TRBJ1-2; D not certain. Between the trimmed V and J ends, which lost 2 bases and 4 bases, there was a span of 8 bases. The CDR3 has 13 residues. Germline loops: CDR1 LNHDA, CDR2 SQIVND (reference sequence). This CDR3 is CASSIPPGYGYTF. DNA for the CDR3: TGTGCCAGTAGTATACCCCCCGGCTATGGCTACACCTTC.

A few counts support this clonotype. V usage is TRBV12-3 or TRBV12-4 and J usage is TRBJ1-5; D is uncertain. The CDR3 covers 13 residues. V shed 11 bases and J shed 0 bases, with 11 bases lying between them. The CDR3 DNA reads TGTGCCTGCATCCTTCCTAGCAATCAGCCCCAGCATTTT. Its protein product is CACILPSNQPQHF.

The rearrangement links TRBV2 to TRBJ1-2; 8 bases are shared with TRBD1. Trimming took 9 bases from V and 7 from J; bases not matched to a gene: 4. Per germline, CDR1 SNHLY and CDR2 FYNNEI. The CDR3 has 11 amino acids. In DNA, the CDR3 is TGTGCCAGAACAGGGACAGGTGGCTACACCTTC. This gives the protein CARTGTGGYTF. The full variable domain, rest sourced from reference TRBV2 and TRBJ1-2, is EPEVTQTPSHQVTQMGQEVILRCVPISNHLYFYWYRQILGQKVEFLVSFYNNEISEKSEIFDDQFSVERPDGSNFTLKIRSTKLEDSAMYFCARTGTGGYTFGSGTRLTVV.

The genes are TRBV6-1 and TRBJ1-1; 9 bases fit TRBD1. The CDR3 runs to 14 residues. CDR1 is MNHNS and CDR2 is SASEGT in the germline V gene. With V trimmed by 7 bases and J by 0 bases, 3 bases remained unmatched. CDR3 residues: CASIGQGMNTEAFF. The CDR3, as DNA: TGTGCCAGCATCGGACAGGGGATGAACACTGAAGCTTTCTTT.

The chain couples TRBV24-1 to TRBJ2-7; either TRBD1 or TRBD2 may supply D (5 bases each). CDR1 and CDR2 (germline): KGHDR, SFDVKD. The CDR3 sequence is 15 residues long. The V end was cut by 5 bases, the J end by 9 bases, with 22 bases between. This chain's CDR3 is CATSAPPGLSMRQYF. The DNA for the CDR3 is TGTGCCACCAGTGCCCCACCGGGGCTCTCGATGCGGCAGTACTTC.

Worth noting for this clonotype: A single base separates this from a much larger clone, so it may be a read error. This chain uses TRBV7-9 with TRBJ1-5; D may be TRBD1 (5 bases). The CDR3 is made up of 15 amino acids. V shed 5 bases and J shed 6 bases, with 17 bases lying between them. Germline V lookup: CDR1 SEHNR, CDR2 FQNEAQ (reference sequence). Written as DNA, the CDR3 is TGTGCCAGCAGCACGGGACGGGGAATAGTTCAGCCCCAGCATTTT. This gives the protein CASSTGRGIVQPQHF.

A word on this clonotype: A single base separates this from a much larger clone, so it may be a read error. The rearrangement links TRBV2 to TRBJ1-1; D is unresolved. Germline loops: CDR1 SNHLY, CDR2 FYNNEI. There are 11 residues in the CDR3. DNA for the CDR3: TGTGCCAGCAGAGGTGGTCCTGAAGCTCTCTTT. It encodes CASRGGPEALF.

This chain uses TRBV6-1 with TRBJ1-6; 7 bases align to TRBD1. The J segment lost 12 bases and the V segment lost 3 bases, leaving 5 bases of the junction unmatched. The length of the CDR3 is 13 residues. CDR1 is MNHNS and CDR2 is SASEGT in the germline V gene. The DNA of the CDR3 is TGTGCCAGCAGTGATCCGCGACAGGGACCCCTCCACTTT. Amino acid sequence: CASSDPRQGPLHF.